What follows is one T cell receptor (beta chain) and its context. This sample is part of a study of CD8 T cells in Susac syndrome. Random hexamers served to reverse transcribe about 0.45 to 1 ug RNA. TCRdb itself ran the immunoSEQ multiplex PCR reads through MiXCR, one entry per CDR3 protein. The table shows about 150,000 distinct CDR3 sequences, with approximately 94% occurring only once. Specimen: CD8+ T cells from PBMCs. The clonotype was recovered from a human donor with multiple sclerosis.

CDR3 loop: CASSVTAGGHDTQYF. Here the CDR3 DNA reads TGTGCCAGCAGCGTAACAGCGGGGGGGCACGATACGCAGTATTTT. This chain joins TRBV9 and TRBJ2-3; 10 bases are shared with TRBD2. This CDR3 has 15 residues. The trim removed 1 base at V and 6 bases at J, leaving 5 bases unmatched. Germline lookup yields CDR1 SGDLS and CDR2 YYNGEE.